This entry lists 25 T cell receptor beta chains sequenced from one sample in a study of T cells after yellow fever vaccination. MiXCR, run by TCRdb on the 5' RACE reads, gives a single entry per CDR3 protein. The sample records about 310,000 distinct CDR3 sequences, around 3.6% being singletons. Source: PBMCs, taken on the day of the yellow fever booster vaccination. All receptors derive from a man younger than 35 who received the YFV17D yellow fever vaccine.

This clonotype was seen more than once but under ten times. V usage is TRBV6-5 and J usage is TRBJ2-5, with a possible D match to TRBD2 (6 bases). V was clipped by 2 bases and J by 0 bases, with 7 bases between them. The CDR3 spans 14 residues. Germline CDR1 MNHEY, CDR2 SVGAGI. The CDR3 loop is CASSYGGNQETQYF. Written as DNA, the CDR3 is TGTGCCAGCAGTTACGGGGGGAACCAAGAGACCCAGTACTTC.

The CDR3 DNA is TGTGCCAGCAGCTTTAGACTAGCGGAGGTCACAGATACGCAGTATTTT. Translation gives CASSFRLAEVTDTQYF. The rearrangement uses TRBV5-5 and TRBJ2-3; 9 nucleotides match TRBD2. The CDR3 consists of 16 residues. The germline V gene has CDR1 SGHKS and CDR2 YYEKEE (reference sequence). Losses at the gene ends were 2 bases for V and 2 bases for J; bases not matched to a gene: 6.

This clonotype was counted at least ten times. The chain recombines TRBV4-1 with TRBJ1-2, with TRBD1 matching over 9 bases. V lost 4 bases to trimming and J lost 4 bases; unmatched junction nucleotides: 10. From germline, CDR1 is MGHRA and CDR2 YSYEKL. CDR3 length: 16 amino acids. Here the CDR3 reads CASSLSGTGTPYGYTF. The CDR3 coding sequence is TGCGCCAGCAGCCTCTCCGGGACAGGGACCCCCTATGGCTACACCTTC.

This clonotype was recorded many times. J is TRBJ1-6 and V is TRBV6-5; D possibly corresponds to TRBD1 (6 bases). The CDR3 loop spans 14 amino acids. The germline V and J ends were trimmed by 6 bases and 9 bases, with 15 bases remaining between them. The germline CDR1 and CDR2 sequences are MNHEY and SVGAGI. The CDR3 DNA reads as TGTGCCAGCAGCCCTGGGGGCGCTAGTTCACCCCTCCACTTT. Its protein is CASSPGGASSPLHF.

There are a few counts of this clonotype. The chain joins TRBV7-9 to TRBJ1-1; D might be TRBD1 (5 bases). This CDR3 region has 16 residues. Germline CDR1 and CDR2: SEHNR and FQNEAQ (reference sequence). Deletions cut 5 bases from V and 0 bases from J, with 16 bases between. In nucleotides, the CDR3 is TGTGCCAGCAGCCGACCGGAGGACACCATGAACACTGAAGCTTTCTTT. Translating it yields CASSRPEDTMNTEAFF.

The rearrangement uses TRBV6-2 or TRBV6-3 and TRBJ2-7, with 7 nucleotides matching TRBD2. The trim removed 5 bases at V and 6 bases at J, leaving 13 bases unmatched. Per germline, CDR1 MNHEY and CDR2 SVGEGT. The length of the CDR3 is 15 residues. The chain's CDR3 is CASSRPLGGEIEQYF. In nucleotides, the CDR3 is TGTGCCAGCAGTCGCCCCCTGGGGGGGGAGATCGAGCAGTACTTC.

This clonotype turned up a few times. This chain joins TRBV6-2 or TRBV6-3 and TRBJ1-1; TRBD1 matches at 7 bases. Germline loops: CDR1 MNHEY, CDR2 SVGEGT. J was trimmed by 3 bases and V by 5 bases; bases with no gene match: 6. The CDR3 contains 14 residues. This chain's CDR3 is CASSRRQGDTEAFF. CDR3 DNA: TGTGCCAGCAGTAGACGACAGGGCGACACTGAAGCTTTCTTT.

This clonotype was detected many times. This rearrangement joins TRBV20-1 to TRBJ2-4; D unclear. The CDR3 sequence is 16 residues long. V lost 1 base to trimming and J lost 9 bases, with 22 bases between them. The germline gives CDR1 DFQATT, CDR2 SNEGSKA (reference sequence). This CDR3 reads CSARVVGPRAVGIQYF. The DNA of the CDR3 is TGCAGTGCTAGAGTGGTCGGACCCCGGGCGGTCGGCATTCAGTACTTC.

This clonotype was counted many times. V usage is TRBV5-1 and J usage is TRBJ2-3, with 9 bases matching TRBD2. The V gene's germline CDR1 is SGHRS and CDR2 YFSETQ. The V gene end was trimmed by 4 bases and the J gene end by 1 base; junction bases not matched to a gene: 7. The CDR3 covers 16 residues. The CDR3 DNA reads as TGCGCCAGCAGCCCGCAGCCTAGCGGGGGCACAGATACGCAGTATTTT. Residues: CASSPQPSGGTDTQYF.

This clonotype was seen ten or more times. The gene calls are TRBV18 and TRBJ1-2; D not certain. Trimming cost V 3 bases and J 6 bases, with 11 bases left between them. The CDR3 has 13 amino acids. Germline values: CDR1 KGHSH, CDR2 LQKENI. DNA of the CDR3: TGTGCCAGCTCACCCGCAACAGTTGATGGCTACACCTTC. Its protein is CASSPATVDGYTF.

The CDR3 DNA follows: TGCGCCAGCAGCCGTCCCGGGACAGGGTTTTCAGATACGCAGTATTTT. Encoded protein: CASSRPGTGFSDTQYF. This chain joins TRBV5-1 and TRBJ2-3; the match to TRBD1 covers 9 bases. The CDR3 spans 16 residues. The junction had 10 bases not matched to a gene; V was cut back by 4 bases and J by 4 bases. Germline CDR1 reads SGHRS; CDR2 reads YFSETQ.

This clonotype was detected many times. The chain carries TRBV10-3 and TRBJ2-2; 8 positions match TRBD1. Germline CDR1 and CDR2: ENHRY and SYGVKD. This CDR3 has 14 residues. V lost 8 bases and J lost 6; bases outside the gene matches: 8. The CDR3 region has the DNA TGTGCCATCGGTCAGGGGGCCAGGTCCGGGGAGCTGTTTTTT. As protein: CAIGQGARSGELFF.

A note on this clonotype: The final CDR3 position lacks the conserved phenylalanine or tryptophan, pointing to a likely read error. The DNA is left out, because the CDR3 cannot be placed on it with certainty; the CDR3 is given as TCRdb lists it. The chain uses TRBV12-3 or TRBV12-4 and TRBJ2-3; TRBD1, the table's D call, was not compared with the DNA. The CDR3 comprises 12 residues, both ends counted. This CDR3 reads CASSFHRGRKVV.

This sequence joins TRBV20-1 and TRBJ2-5; D is uncertain. With 5 bases removed from V and 1 base from J, the gap between germline ends came to 11 bases. Germline loops: CDR1 DFQATT, CDR2 SNEGSKA (reference sequence). This CDR3 has 13 residues. In nucleotides, the CDR3 is TGCAGTGCTGGATCCGGGCCCCAAGAGACCCAGTACTTC. Protein: CSAGSGPQETQYF.

The table lists this clonotype with a few counts. The J gene is TRBJ2-6, the V gene TRBV30; D tentatively reads TRBD1 or TRBD2 (5 bases each). CDR3 length: 15 amino acids. Trimming took off 3 bases at V and 2 bases at J, with 11 bases between the two ends. Germline V gene lookup returns CDR1 GTSNPN and CDR2 SVGIG (reference sequence). CDR3 in DNA: TGTGCCTGGAGCGTGGGGGATCCTGGGGCCAACGTCCTGACTTTC. Residues: CAWSVGDPGANVLTF.

This clonotype was counted ten times or more. V gene TRBV5-1 combines with J gene TRBJ2-7; TRBD1 agrees at 7 bases. This CDR3 has 15 amino acids. The V segment lost 4 bases and the J segment 0 bases; nucleotides outside the gene matches: 7. Germline CDR1 and CDR2: SGHRS and YFSETQ. The CDR3 region has the DNA TGCGCCAGCAGCGCCGGACAGGAAAACTCCTACGAGCAGTACTTC. Residues: CASSAGQENSYEQYF.

This clonotype was counted ten times or more. The chain employs TRBV20-1 and TRBJ2-3; D might be TRBD2 (6 bases). The CDR3 length is 12 residues. CDR1 and CDR2 from the germline V gene are DFQATT and SNEGSKA (reference sequence). V was cut by 5 bases and J by 4 bases, with 10 bases left in between. The CDR3 DNA sequence: TGCAGTGCTCGGGGGATCCCAGATACGCAGTATTTT. Its translation is CSARGIPDTQYF.

This clonotype showed up just a few times. V usage is TRBV20-1 and J usage is TRBJ2-1; 10 bases line up with TRBD1. V was pared by 3 bases and J by 1 base, with 9 bases of the junction left unmatched. Germline V CDR1 and CDR2: DFQATT, SNEGSKA (reference sequence). There are 17 residues in the CDR3. This chain's CDR3 is CSASNPPGQGSYNEQFF. In DNA, the CDR3 is TGCAGTGCTAGTAACCCCCCGGGACAGGGGTCCTACAATGAGCAGTTCTTC.

This clonotype came up many times. The chain employs TRBV20-1 and TRBJ2-1; D is ambiguous. The CDR3 consists of 15 residues. CDR1 DFQATT and CDR2 SNEGSKA come from the germline V gene (reference sequence). Trimming removed 2 bases from V and 6 bases from J, with 17 bases in between. CDR3 protein: CSARPLGNSLNEQFF. In DNA form, the CDR3 reads TGCAGTGCTAGACCCCTAGGAAATAGCCTCAATGAGCAGTTCTTC.

In its sample, this clonotype was seen a few times. The chain recombines TRBV20-1 with TRBJ1-5, with TRBD1 matching over 9 bases. The CDR3 length is 17 residues. J lost 4 bases, V lost 6 bases, and 16 bases had no gene match. CDR1 is DFQATT and CDR2 is SNEGSKA in the germline V gene (reference sequence). CDR3 loop: CSAEPGQGRGLNQPQHF. The CDR3 DNA follows: TGCAGTGCAGAACCGGGACAGGGTAGGGGATTGAATCAGCCCCAGCATTTT.

This clonotype was recorded a few times. The rearrangement uses TRBV9 and TRBJ2-3; no clear D. V dropped 0 bases and J dropped 6 bases, with 5 bases sitting between them. The germline CDR1 and CDR2 sequences are SGDLS and YYNGEE. There are 12 residues in the CDR3. This chain's CDR3 is CASSVAHDTQYF. In nucleotides, the CDR3 is TGTGCCAGCAGCGTAGCGCACGATACGCAGTATTTT.

The V gene is TRBV7-9, the J gene TRBJ1-4; the match to TRBD1 covers 9 bases. CDR3 size: 13 residues. Germline V gives CDR1 SEHNR, CDR2 FQNEAQ (reference sequence). With 5 bases clipped from V and 5 bases from J, the junction kept 0 bases outside the gene matches. CDR3: CASSGQGNEKLFF. The CDR3 region has the DNA TGTGCCAGCAGCGGACAGGGGAATGAAAAACTGTTTTTT.

This clonotype showed up many times. The rearrangement links TRBV5-6 to TRBJ2-3; 8 nucleotides align to TRBD2. The ends lost 3 bases at V and 7 bases at J; junction bases unmatched: 13. The CDR3 contains 16 residues. The germline V gene encodes CDR1 SGHDT and CDR2 YYEEEE. CDR3: CASSSYSGVNPNTQYF. The DNA of the CDR3 is TGTGCCAGCAGCTCGTATAGCGGGGTCAACCCAAATACGCAGTATTTT.

There are many counts of this clonotype. The DNA of the CDR3 is TGTGCCAGCAGCACCCGACAGGGGTTTCTGAATGAGCAGTTCTTC. Protein sequence: CASSTRQGFLNEQFF. This chain connects TRBV13 to TRBJ2-1; 8 bases line up with TRBD1. This CDR3 contains 15 residues. CDR1 and CDR2 (germline): PRHDT, FYEKMQ (reference sequence). J was trimmed by 7 bases and V by 5 bases; bases with no gene match: 10.

This clonotype was observed a handful of times. This CDR3 reads CASSLAIGAGSNQPQHF. Here the CDR3 DNA reads TGTGCCAGCAGCTTAGCTATTGGGGCAGGGTCCAATCAGCCCCAGCATTTT. The V and J genes are TRBV7-2 and TRBJ1-5; TRBD1 is a possible D gene (5 bases). Germline V CDR1 and CDR2: SGHTA, FQGNSA. The CDR3 contains 17 residues. Trimming pared 0 bases from V and 3 bases from J, leaving 15 bases between.